This T cell receptor (beta chain) was sequenced in a study of blood T cell repertoires in COVID-19 (TCRdb year 2020). Turning to the overall study: The collaborator samples originated in the United States, Italy and Spain and spanned the acute and convalescent phases of COVID-19. The material from the prospective study consisted of cDNA or gDNA derived from T cells, B-cell-depleted T cells, or PBMCs. Deeply sampled blood TCRbeta repertoires from subjects exposed to, actively infected with, or recovered from COVID-19 were included in the dataset. The repertoires were made available in a free public database intended to serve as a resource for research on the immune response to SARS-CoV-2. Samples were obtained from the ongoing ImmuneRACE study (first 160 participants) and from 1,254 subjects provided by 6 global collaborators. The sample metadata nearly always contained a de-identified subject ID, COVID-19 status, age in years and sex. Where HLA class I and class II types were available, the types were taken from metadata supplied by the sample provider, not from assay-based typing.

Broad study findings and their caveats: Clinical and demographic metadata were provided uncurated, with the amount varying by source and participant.

Relative to germline, V is 3 bases shorter and J is 3 bases shorter, with 9 bases between their ends. Per the germline V gene, MDHEN is the CDR1 and SYDVKM is the CDR2. Its CDR3 holds 13 amino acids, cysteine through phenylalanine. Only the CDR3 part of the read is kept: 39 bases, read in frame from the first base. TCRbeta CDR3 regions were amplified from genomic DNA using the immunoSEQ Assay, a bias-controlled multiplex PCR. From the authors' description of their analysis: The number of nucleated cells in each sample was estimated from the amplification of reference gene primers within the assay. Sequence reads were collapsed and filtered to measure the absolute abundance of every unique TCRbeta CDR3 rearrangement. For each sample, productive Simpson clonality was calculated by taking the square root of Simpson's diversity index across productive rearrangements. Imported from immuneACCESS, the table was reduced by TCRdb to in-frame sequences with V and J called. These copies leave out some clones; in studies compared against another copy, an unresolved V gene accounts for under half, and the cause of the remainder is not known. V, J and clone size are those of that table, while D and trimming were read from the DNA. Here the sample has some 220,000 clones; approximately 78% occur a single time. 4.5% to 5.5% of the sample belongs to the ten largest clones.

Regarding this clone: This receptor's antigen is unknown. No base quality values were provided; no much bigger clone lies one nucleotide off.

One collaborating source in Seattle enrolled patients during active infection and followed them longitudinally through the course of disease. Each collaborating institution followed its own protocols to collect whole blood in K2EDTA tubes. Collaborator samples were shipped for TCRbeta analysis as frozen whole blood, isolated PBMCs, or DNA extracted from either sample type. Material for sequencing was peripheral blood. The rearranged segments are TRBV28 and TRBJ2-7; a weak D assignment points to TRBD1 (5 bases agree). The receptor was isolated from an older woman with COVID-19, enrolled during active disease. The CDR3 here reads CASSFAGLYEQYF. The DNA reads as follows: TGTGCCAGCAGTTTCGCAGGGCTCTACGAGCAGTACTTC.